The source of this T cell receptor beta chain is a study of blood T cell repertoires in COVID-19. About the research overall: PBMCs, B-cell-depleted T cells, or T cells provided the cDNA or gDNA that made up the material.

The germline CDR1 and CDR2 sequences are LGHNT and FRNRAP. J gave up 1 base and V 5 bases, and 7 bases lay outside the gene matches. This CDR3 has 18 residues. Original methodology: From reference gene primer amplification, estimates of nucleated cell counts were derived. Assay: immunoSEQ multiplex PCR; the TCRdb copy retains only in-frame clones and omits some. From that table come the V and J calls and clone size; the DNA was used to work out D and trimming. The data hold approximately 100,000 clones, with 85% observed a single time. Sequenced sample: peripheral blood. The source is a man of 80 years or more with acute or convalescent COVID-19. This sequence joins TRBV12-5 and TRBJ2-1, with 14 bases lining up with TRBD2. The CDR3 here is CASGPGTSGRGSYNEQFF. As DNA, the CDR3 is TGTGCTAGTGGTCCCGGGACTAGCGGGAGAGGGTCCTACAATGAGCAGTTCTTC.